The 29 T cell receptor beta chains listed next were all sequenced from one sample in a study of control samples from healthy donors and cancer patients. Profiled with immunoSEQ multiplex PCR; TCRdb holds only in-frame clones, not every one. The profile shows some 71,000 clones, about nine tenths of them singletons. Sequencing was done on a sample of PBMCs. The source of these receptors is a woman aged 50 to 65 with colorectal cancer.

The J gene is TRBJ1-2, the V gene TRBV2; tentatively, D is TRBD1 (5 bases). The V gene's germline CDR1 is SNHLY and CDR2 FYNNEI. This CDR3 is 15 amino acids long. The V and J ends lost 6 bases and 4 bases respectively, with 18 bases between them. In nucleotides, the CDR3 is TGTGCCAGCAGGTTAAACCCGGCCACAGGCTATGGCTACACCTTC. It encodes CASRLNPATGYGYTF.

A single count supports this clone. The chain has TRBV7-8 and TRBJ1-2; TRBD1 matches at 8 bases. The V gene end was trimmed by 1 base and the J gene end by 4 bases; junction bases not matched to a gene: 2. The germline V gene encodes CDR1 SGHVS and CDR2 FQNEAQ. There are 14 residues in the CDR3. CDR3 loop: CASSLVGQGYGYTF. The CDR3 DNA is TGTGCCAGCAGCTTAGTCGGACAGGGCTATGGCTACACCTTC. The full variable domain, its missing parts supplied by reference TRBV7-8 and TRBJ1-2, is GAGVSQSPRYKVAKRGQDVALRCDPISGHVSLFWYQQALGQGPEFLTYFQNEAQLDKSGLPSDRFFAERPEGSVSTLKIQRTQQEDSAVYLCASSLVGQGYGYTFGSGTRLTVV.

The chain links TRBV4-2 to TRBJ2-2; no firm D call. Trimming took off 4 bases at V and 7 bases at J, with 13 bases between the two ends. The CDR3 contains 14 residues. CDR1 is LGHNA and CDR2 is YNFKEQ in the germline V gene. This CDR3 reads CASSRRLAGGELFF. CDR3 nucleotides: TGTGCCAGCAGCCGGCGGTTGGCCGGCGGGGAGCTGTTTTTT.

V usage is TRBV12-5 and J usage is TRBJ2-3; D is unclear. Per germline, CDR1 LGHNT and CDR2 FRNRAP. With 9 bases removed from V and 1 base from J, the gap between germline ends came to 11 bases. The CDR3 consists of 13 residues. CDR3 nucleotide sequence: TGTGCTAGCTGGAGTACTCGCACAGATACGCAGTATTTT. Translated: CASWSTRTDTQYF.

CDR3 protein: CASSRAGFNTEAFF. The CDR3 DNA reads as TGCGCCAGCAGCCGTGCGGGCTTTAACACTGAAGCTTTCTTT. The J gene is TRBJ1-1, the V gene TRBV5-1; D uncertain. Germline V gives CDR1 SGHRS, CDR2 YFSETQ. Trimming cost V 4 bases and J 2 bases, with 12 bases left between them. The CDR3 is 14 residues long.

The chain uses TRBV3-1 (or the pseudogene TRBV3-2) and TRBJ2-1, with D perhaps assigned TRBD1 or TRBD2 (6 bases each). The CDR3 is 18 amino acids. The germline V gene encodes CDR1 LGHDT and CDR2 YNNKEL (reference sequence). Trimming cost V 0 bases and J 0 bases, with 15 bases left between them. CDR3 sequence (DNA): TGTGCCAGCAGCCAAGATGAGGGGGACTTTAGCTCCTACAATGAGCAGTTCTTC. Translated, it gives CASSQDEGDFSSYNEQFF.

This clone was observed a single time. CDR3 in DNA: TGCGCCAGCAGCCAGGGAAGCATGAACACTGAAGCTTTCTTT. The encoded protein is CASSQGSMNTEAFF. The V and J genes are TRBV5-1 and TRBJ1-1, with D perhaps TRBD1 (5 bases). V lost 4 bases to trimming and J lost 0 bases, with 10 bases between them. This CDR3 region has 14 residues. Germline V gene lookup returns CDR1 SGHRS and CDR2 YFSETQ.

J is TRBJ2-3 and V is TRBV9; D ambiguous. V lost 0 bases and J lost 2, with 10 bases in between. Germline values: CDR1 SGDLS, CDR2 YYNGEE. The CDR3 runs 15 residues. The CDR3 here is CASSVGSANTDTQYF. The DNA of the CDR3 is TGTGCCAGCAGCGTAGGGTCAGCGAACACAGATACGCAGTATTTT.

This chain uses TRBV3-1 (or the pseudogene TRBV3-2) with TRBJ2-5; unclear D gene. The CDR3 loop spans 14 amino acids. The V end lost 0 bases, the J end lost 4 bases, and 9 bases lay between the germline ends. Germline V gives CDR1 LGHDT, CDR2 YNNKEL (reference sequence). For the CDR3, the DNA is TGTGCCAGCAGCCAAGATCTCGCGACAGAGACCCAGTACTTC. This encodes CASSQDLATETQYF.

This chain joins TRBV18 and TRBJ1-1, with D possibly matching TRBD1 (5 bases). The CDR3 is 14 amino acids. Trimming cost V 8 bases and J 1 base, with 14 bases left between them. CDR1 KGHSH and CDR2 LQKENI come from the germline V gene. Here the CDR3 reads CASASLQENTEAFF. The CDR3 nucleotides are TGTGCCAGCGCTTCTTTACAGGAGAACACTGAAGCTTTCTTT. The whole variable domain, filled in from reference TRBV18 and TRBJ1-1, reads NAGVMQNPRHLVRRRGQEARLRCSPMKGHSHVYWYRQLPEEGLKFMVYLQKENIIDESGMPKERFSAEFPKEGPSILRIQQVVRGDSAAYFCASASLQENTEAFFGQGTRLTVV.

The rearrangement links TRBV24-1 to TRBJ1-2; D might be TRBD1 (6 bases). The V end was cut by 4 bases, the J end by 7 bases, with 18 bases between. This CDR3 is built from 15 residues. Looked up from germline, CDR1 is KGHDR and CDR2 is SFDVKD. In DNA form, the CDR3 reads TGTGCCACCAGTGAATCGCGCAGGGGTATCTCTGGCTACACCTTC. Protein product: CATSESRRGISGYTF.

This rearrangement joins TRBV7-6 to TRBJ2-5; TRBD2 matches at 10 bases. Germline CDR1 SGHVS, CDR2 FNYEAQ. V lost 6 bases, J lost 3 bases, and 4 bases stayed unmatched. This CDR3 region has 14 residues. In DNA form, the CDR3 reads TGTGCCAGCAGTTCTCTAGCGGGGGAAGAGACCCAGTACTTC. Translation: CASSSLAGEETQYF.

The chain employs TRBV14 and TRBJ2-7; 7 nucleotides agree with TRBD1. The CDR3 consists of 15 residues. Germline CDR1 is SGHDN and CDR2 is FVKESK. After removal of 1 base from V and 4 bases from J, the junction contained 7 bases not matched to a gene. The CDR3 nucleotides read TGTGCCAGCAGCCAAGGGCTGGGGACAGCTTACGAGCAGTACTTC. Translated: CASSQGLGTAYEQYF.

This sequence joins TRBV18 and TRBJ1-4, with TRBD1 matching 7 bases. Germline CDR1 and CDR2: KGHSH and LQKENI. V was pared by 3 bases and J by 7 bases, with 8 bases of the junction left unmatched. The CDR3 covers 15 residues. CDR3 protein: CASSPTGALLEKLFF. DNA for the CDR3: TGTGCCAGCTCACCTACAGGGGCCTTACTTGAAAAACTGTTTTTT.

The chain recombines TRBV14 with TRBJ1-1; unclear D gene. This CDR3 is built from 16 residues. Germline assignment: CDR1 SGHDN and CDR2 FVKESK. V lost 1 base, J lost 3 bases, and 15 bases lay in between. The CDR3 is CASSQVEGWEDTEAFF. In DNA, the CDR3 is TGTGCCAGCAGCCAAGTAGAGGGTTGGGAGGACACTGAAGCTTTCTTT.

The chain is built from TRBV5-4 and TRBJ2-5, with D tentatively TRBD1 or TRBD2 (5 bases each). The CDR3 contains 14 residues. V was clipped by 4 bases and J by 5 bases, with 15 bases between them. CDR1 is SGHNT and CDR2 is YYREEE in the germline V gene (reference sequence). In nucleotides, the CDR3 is TGTGCCAGCAGCCGGGACGGCAAGGTGGAGACCCAGTACTTC. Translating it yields CASSRDGKVETQYF. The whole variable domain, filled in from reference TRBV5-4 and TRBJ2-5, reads ETGVTQSPTHLIKTRGQQVTLRCSSQSGHNTVSWYQQALGQGPQFIFQYYREEENGRGNFPPRFSGLQFPNYSSELNVNALELDDSALYLCASSRDGKVETQYFGPGTRLLVL.

CDR3 coding DNA: TGTGCCAGCAGTTTATCGGGTGGGGCCAACGTCCTGACTTTC. Translation: CASSLSGGANVLTF. This chain links TRBV27 with TRBJ2-6; D is ambiguous. The CDR3 length is 14 residues. In germline, CDR1 is MNHEY, CDR2 SMNVEV (reference sequence). V lost 0 bases, J lost 3 bases, and 3 bases lay in between.

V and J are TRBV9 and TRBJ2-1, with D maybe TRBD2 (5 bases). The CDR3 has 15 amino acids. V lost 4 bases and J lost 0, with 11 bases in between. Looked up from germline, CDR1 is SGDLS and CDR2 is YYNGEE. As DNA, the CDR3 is TGTGCCAGCAGCAACCGGGGAGACTCCTACAATGAGCAGTTCTTC. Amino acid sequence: CASSNRGDSYNEQFF.

CDR3 coding DNA: TGTGCCACCAGTGATGAGACTAGCGGGAGCGATGAGCAGTTCTTC. It translates to CATSDETSGSDEQFF. This chain uses TRBV24-1 with TRBJ2-1, with 12 bases aligning to TRBD2. This CDR3 comprises 15 residues. Per the germline V gene, CDR1 is KGHDR and CDR2 is SFDVKD. J gave up 8 bases and V 3 bases, and 4 bases lay outside the gene matches.

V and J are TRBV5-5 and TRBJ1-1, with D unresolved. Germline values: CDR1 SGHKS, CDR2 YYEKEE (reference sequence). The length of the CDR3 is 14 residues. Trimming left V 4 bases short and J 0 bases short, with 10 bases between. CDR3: CASSPSELNTEAFF. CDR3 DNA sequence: TGTGCCAGCAGCCCGAGCGAATTGAACACTGAAGCTTTCTTT. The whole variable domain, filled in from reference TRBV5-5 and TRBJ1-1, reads DAGVTQSPTHLIKTRGQQVTLRCSPISGHKSVSWYQQVLGQGPQFIFQYYEKEERGRGNFPDRFSARQFPNYSSELNVNALLLGDSALYLCASSPSELNTEAFFGQGTRLTVV.

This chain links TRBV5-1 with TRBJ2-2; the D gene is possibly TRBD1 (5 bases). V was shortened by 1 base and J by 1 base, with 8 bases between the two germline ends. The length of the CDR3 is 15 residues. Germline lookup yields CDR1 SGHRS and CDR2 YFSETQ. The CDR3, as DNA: TGCGCCAGCAGCTTGAGGCAGGGGAACACCGGGGAGCTGTTTTTT. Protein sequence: CASSLRQGNTGELFF.

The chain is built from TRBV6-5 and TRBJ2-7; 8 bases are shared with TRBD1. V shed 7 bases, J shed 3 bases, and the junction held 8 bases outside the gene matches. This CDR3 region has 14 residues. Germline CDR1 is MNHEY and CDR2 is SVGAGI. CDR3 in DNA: TGTGCCAGCACTTCAAAGACAGGGGTCTACGAGCAGTACTTC. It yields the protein CASTSKTGVYEQYF.

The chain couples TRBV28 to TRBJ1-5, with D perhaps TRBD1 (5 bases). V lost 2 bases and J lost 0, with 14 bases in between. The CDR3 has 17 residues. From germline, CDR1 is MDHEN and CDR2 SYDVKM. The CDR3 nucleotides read TGTGCCAGCAGTTTAAGGACCGACAGCTATAGCAATCAGCCCCAGCATTTT. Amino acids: CASSLRTDSYSNQPQHF.

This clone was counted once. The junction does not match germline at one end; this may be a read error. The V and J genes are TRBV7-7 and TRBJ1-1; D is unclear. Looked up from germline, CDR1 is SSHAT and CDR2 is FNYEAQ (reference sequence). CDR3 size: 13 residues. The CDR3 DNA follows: TGTGCTAGCAGCGCCGCAGTGAACACTGAAGCTTTCTTT. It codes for CASSAAVNTEAFF.

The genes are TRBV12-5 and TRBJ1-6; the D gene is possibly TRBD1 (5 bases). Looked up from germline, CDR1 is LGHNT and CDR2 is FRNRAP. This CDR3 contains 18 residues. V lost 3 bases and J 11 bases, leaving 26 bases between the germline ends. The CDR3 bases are TGTGCTAGTGGTTTAATGATGGGGCCCCCGGACTCCCCTCCACCCCTCCACTTT. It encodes CASGLMMGPPDSPPPLHF.

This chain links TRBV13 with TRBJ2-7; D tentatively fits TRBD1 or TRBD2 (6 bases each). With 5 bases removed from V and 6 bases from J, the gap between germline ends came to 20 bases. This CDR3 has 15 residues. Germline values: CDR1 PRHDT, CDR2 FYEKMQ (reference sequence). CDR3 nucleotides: TGTGCCAGCAGCCCGGGGGCCGGGACCCACAGCGAGCAGTACTTC. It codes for CASSPGAGTHSEQYF.

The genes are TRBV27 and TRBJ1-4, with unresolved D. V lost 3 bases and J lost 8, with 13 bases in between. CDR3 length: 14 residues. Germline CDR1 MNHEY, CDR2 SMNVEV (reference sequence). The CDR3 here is CASSFGVGGEKLFF. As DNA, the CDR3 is TGTGCCAGCAGTTTTGGGGTTGGAGGAGAAAAACTGTTTTTT.

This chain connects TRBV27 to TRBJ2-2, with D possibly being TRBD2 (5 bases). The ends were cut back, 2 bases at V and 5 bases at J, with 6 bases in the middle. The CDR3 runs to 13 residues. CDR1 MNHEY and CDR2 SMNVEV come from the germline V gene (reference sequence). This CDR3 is CASSLTGTGELFF. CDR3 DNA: TGTGCCAGCAGTTTAACGGGGACCGGGGAGCTGTTTTTT.

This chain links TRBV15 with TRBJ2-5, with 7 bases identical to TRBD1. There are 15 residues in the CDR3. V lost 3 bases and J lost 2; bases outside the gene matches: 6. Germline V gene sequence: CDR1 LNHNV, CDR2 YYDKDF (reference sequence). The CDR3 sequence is CATSRQGQLQETQYF. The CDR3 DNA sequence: TGTGCCACCAGCAGGCAGGGACAGCTTCAAGAGACCCAGTACTTC.